What follows is one TCR beta chain and its context. This clone was detected only a few times. Its antigen target is currently unknown. No much larger clone is present one base from it, and per-base qualities are unavailable. The data were taken from a study of beta chain features in type 1 diabetes (dated by TCRdb to the late 2010s). Regarding the research as a whole: No differences in mean age, gender distribution, total cell number or subset yield were found between patients and healthy donors. A total of about 100,000,000 sorted cells were examined across all samples, and RNA yield correlated strongly with the number of cells per subset. The study compared the TCRB repertoires of sorted circulating CD4+ T cell subsets in recently diagnosed type 1 diabetes patients with those in matched healthy donors. Regulatory and stem cell-like memory subsets were obtained from only 8 patients and roughly eight healthy donors, while naive and central memory subsets were obtained from all 30 or so donors. On the study overall, not on this receptor specifically: Sequencing cDNA rather than genomic DNA could over-represent highly expressing activated cells, although activation and CD3 levels did not differ between groups. In all four CD4+ subsets, TCRB CDR3 length was moderately but significantly shorter in type 1 diabetes patients. Patients with type 1 diabetes made fewer insertions and deleted more nucleotides at VDJ recombination sites, implying thymic rearrangement abnormalities. The naive, central memory and regulatory TCRB repertoires appeared to resemble one another more closely among patients than among healthy donors. HLA sub-analyses involved small numbers of individuals, so any influence of HLA type on TCRB rearrangement remained unresolved. Shorter templates might be favored by PCR, yet because patient and control samples were amplified and corrected together, any such skew would affect both groups equally.

Each donor gave one peripheral blood draw, roughly 110 mL on average, collected into heparinised tubes. Using a panel that included CD45RO, CCR7, CD25, CD127, CD95 and CD27, naive, central memory, regulatory and stem cell-like memory CD4+ T cells were sorted on a BD FACSAria II. Purity was above 98% for every sorted population. PBMCs were isolated immediately by Lymphoprep density gradient centrifugation and stained directly without culture. Samples were stained and sorted in pairs, with one healthy donor and one patient per experiment, so that batch effects were minimized. All of the isolated RNA was reverse transcribed with the High Capacity cDNA Reverse Transcription Kit, so expressed TCRB transcripts were sequenced. Naive, central memory and regulatory T cell samples underwent deep immunoSEQ sequencing, averaging roughly 3.3 million total reads per sample. After sorted cells were lysed in RLT buffer, RNA was extracted with DNase-treated RNeasy Micro or Mini kits, with the choice depending on cell number. Each cell subset was processed separately to prevent cross-contamination, with patient and healthy donor samples processed together. The immunoSEQ multiplex PCR was used to amplify TCRB sequences from cDNA, generating 87-bp fragments that spanned the CDR3 region. Sequencing of the amplicons was performed on the Illumina HiSeq platform. The published analysis was carried out like this. Synthetic template baselines were used to correct PCR bias computationally, reads within Hamming distance 2 were collapsed together, and singletons that could not be merged were discarded. By aligning reads against IMGT, V, D and J genes, CDR3 length, and insertions or deletions at six rearrangement sites were assigned. Clonotype counts were normalized to sorted cell number within each subset before computing true diversity and Gini coefficients with the tcR R package. Repertoire sharing was quantified using the overlap coefficient calculated on TCRB nucleotide sequences. As a proxy for the pre-selection repertoire, out-of-frame TCRB sequences from naive cells were analyzed. The source is immuneACCESS, and TCRdb retained only in-frame sequences with V and J called. Part of the clones is not carried over; for the studies checked, unresolved V genes explain less than half of this, and the remainder is unexplained. V and J calls and clone size follow that table, whereas D and trimming were derived from the DNA. Here the sample has around 600,000 clones; around 12% occur a single time. Together, the top ten hold 0.09% to 0.15% of the sample.

CDR1 and CDR2, looked up from the germline V gene (reference sequence), are SGHNT and YYREEE. Including the terminal cysteine and phenylalanine, the CDR3 comprises 15 residues. The only DNA kept is the CDR3, 45 bases in frame from the first base. V gives up 0 bases and J gives up 4 bases, and the segment between their germline ends measures 13 bases. This sequence was found in a man younger than 45 with type 1 diabetes. The chain links TRBV5-4 with TRBJ1-1, with no reliable assignment of the D segment. Sequencing input: naive CD4+ T cells from blood. This sample's cell subset or site label indicates: true naive CD4+ T cells. The sequenced DNA is TGTGCCAGCAGCTTGGAAATCAAGGTCTCCACTGAAGCTTTCTTT. Its protein product is CASSLEIKVSTEAFF.